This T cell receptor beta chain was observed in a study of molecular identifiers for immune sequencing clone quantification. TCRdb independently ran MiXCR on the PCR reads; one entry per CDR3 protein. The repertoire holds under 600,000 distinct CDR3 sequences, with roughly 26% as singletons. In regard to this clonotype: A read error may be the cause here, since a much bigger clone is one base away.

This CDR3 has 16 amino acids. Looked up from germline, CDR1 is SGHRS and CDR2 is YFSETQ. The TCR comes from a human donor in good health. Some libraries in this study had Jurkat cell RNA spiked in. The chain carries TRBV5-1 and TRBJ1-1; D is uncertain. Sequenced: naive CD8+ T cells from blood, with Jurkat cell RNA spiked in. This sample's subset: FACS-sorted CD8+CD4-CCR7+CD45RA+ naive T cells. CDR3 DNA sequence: TGCGCCAGCAGCTTGCTCCTGGGTGCGAGTAACACTGAAGCTTCCTTT. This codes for CASSLLLGASNTEASF.